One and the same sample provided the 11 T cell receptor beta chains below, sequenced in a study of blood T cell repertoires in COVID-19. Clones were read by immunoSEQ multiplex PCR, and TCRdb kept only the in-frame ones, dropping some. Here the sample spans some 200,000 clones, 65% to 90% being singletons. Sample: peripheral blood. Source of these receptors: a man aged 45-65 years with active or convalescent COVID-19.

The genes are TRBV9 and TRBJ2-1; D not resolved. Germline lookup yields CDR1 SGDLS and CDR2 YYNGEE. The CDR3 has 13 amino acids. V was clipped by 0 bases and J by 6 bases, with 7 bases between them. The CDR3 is CASSVGAINEQFF. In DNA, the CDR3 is TGTGCCAGCAGCGTAGGGGCTATCAATGAGCAGTTCTTC.

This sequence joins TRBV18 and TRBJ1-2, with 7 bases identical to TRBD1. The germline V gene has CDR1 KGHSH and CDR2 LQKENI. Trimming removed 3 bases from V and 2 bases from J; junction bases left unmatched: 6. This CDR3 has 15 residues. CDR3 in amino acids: CASSPTTGTNYGYTF. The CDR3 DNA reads TGTGCCAGCTCACCGACGACAGGGACCAACTATGGCTACACCTTC.

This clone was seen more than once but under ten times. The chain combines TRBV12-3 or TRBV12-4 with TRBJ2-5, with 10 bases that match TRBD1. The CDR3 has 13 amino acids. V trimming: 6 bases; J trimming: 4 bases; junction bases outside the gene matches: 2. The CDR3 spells CASSRTGGETQYF. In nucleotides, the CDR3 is TGTGCCAGCAGCCGGACAGGGGGAGAGACCCAGTACTTC.

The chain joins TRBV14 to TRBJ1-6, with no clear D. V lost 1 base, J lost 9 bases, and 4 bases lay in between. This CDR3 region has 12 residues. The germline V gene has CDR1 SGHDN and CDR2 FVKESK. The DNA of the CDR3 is TGTGCCAGCAGCCAAGGAGTTTCACCCCTCCACTTT. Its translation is CASSQGVSPLHF.

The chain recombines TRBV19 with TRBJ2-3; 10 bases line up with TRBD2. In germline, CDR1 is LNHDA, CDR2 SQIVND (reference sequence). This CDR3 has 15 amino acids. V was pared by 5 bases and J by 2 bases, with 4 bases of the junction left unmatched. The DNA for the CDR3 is TGTGCCAGTAGTTTCCTAGCGGGGGACACAGATACGCAGTATTTT. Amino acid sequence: CASSFLAGDTDTQYF. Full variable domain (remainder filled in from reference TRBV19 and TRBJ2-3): DGGITQSPKYLFRKEGQNVTLSCEQNLNHDAMYWYRQDPGQGLRLIYYSQIVNDFQKGDIAEGYSVSREKKESFPLTVTSAQKNPTAFYLCASSFLAGDTDTQYFGPGTRLTVL.

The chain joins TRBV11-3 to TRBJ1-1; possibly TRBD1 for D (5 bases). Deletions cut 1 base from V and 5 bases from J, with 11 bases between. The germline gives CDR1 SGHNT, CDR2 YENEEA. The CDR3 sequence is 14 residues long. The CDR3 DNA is TGTGCCAGCAGCTTAGGGGGGGTAGGGACTGAAGCTTTCTTT. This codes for CASSLGGVGTEAFF.

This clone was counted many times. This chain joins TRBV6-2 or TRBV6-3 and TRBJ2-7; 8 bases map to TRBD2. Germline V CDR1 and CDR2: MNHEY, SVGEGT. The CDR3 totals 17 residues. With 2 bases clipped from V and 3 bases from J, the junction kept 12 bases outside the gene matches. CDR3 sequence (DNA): TGTGCCAGCAGTTACCGGGAGGGCCGGGGGGCCAGCTACGAGCAGTACTTC. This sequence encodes CASSYREGRGASYEQYF.

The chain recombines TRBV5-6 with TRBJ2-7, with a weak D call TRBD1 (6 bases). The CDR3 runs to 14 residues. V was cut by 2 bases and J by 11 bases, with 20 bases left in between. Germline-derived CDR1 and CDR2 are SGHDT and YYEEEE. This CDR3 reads CASSLFTGMIEKYV. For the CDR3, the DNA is TGTGCCAGCAGCTTATTCACAGGGATGATTGAAAAGTACGTC.

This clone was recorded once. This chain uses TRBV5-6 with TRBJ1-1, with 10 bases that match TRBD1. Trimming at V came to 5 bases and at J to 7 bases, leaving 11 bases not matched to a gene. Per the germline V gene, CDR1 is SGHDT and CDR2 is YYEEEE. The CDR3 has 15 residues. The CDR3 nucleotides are TGTGCCAGCAGATCTCTAGCGGGACAGGGGATTGAAGCTTTCTTT. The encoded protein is CASRSLAGQGIEAFF.

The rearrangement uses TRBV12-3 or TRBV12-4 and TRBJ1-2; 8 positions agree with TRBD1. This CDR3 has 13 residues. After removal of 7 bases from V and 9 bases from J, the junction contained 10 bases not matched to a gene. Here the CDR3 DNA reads TGTGCCAGCACCTTTGACAGGGGACGGCGCTACACCTTC. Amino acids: CASTFDRGRRYTF.

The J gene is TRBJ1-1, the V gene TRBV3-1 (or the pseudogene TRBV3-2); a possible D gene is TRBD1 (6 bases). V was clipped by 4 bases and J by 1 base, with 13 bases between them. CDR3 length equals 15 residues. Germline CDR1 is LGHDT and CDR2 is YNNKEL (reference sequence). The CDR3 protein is CASSLQGLGNTEAFF. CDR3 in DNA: TGTGCCAGCAGCCTACAGGGTTTGGGGAACACTGAAGCTTTCTTT.